Given below is one TCR beta chain in context. Antigen unknown. This sample is part of a study of shared clonotypes between healthy human individuals. Study-level results: Generation probabilities of non-shared clonotypes were lower (relative to those shared by all four donors).

Germline values: CDR1 ENHRY, CDR2 SYGVKD. V was cut by 0 bases and J by 7 bases, with 15 bases left in between. The CDR3 is made up of 15 amino acids. CD45RA+ naive and CD45RA-negative memory subsets were separated from CD4+ cells. An even split of each subset's genomic DNA across several immunoSEQ plates was performed. In the sorted-subset replicate PCRs, around 220 ng DNA, 29,000 or so T cell genomes, was used. Clones were sequenced by immunoSEQ multiplex PCR, and TCRdb holds only the in-frame ones, with some missing. Of about 2,500,000 clones in the sample, approximately 94% were seen once. Specimen: naive CD4+ T cells sorted from blood. Subset denoted: CD45RA+ positively selected. This TCR derives from a man younger than 35 in good health. This sequence joins TRBV10-3 and TRBJ1-2; possible D gene TRBD1, 6 bases. Written as DNA, the CDR3 is TGTGCCATCAGTGAGTCGAAGTGGGGGCTGGGTGGCTACACCTTC. This gives the protein CAISESKWGLGGYTF.